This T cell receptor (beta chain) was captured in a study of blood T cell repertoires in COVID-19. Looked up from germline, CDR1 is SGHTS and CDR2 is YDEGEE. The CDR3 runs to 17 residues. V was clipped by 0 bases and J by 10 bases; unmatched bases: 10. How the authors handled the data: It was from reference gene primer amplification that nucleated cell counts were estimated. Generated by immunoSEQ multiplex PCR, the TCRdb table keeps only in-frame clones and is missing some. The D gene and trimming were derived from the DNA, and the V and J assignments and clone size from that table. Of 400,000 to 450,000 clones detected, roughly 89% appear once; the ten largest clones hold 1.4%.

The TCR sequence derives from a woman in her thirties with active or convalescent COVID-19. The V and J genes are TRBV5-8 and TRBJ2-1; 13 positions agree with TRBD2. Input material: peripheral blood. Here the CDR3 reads CASSLDSTGLAGSEQFF. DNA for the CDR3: TGTGCCAGCAGCTTGGATTCAACGGGACTAGCGGGGAGCGAGCAGTTCTTC.